This T cell receptor beta chain was profiled in a study of T cells in Graves' hyperthyroidism and ophthalmopathy. Overall study findings and caveats: Most thyroid clonotypes expanded above 0.001 were also detected in blood. Stable hyperthyroidism and ophthalmopathy were separated using 13 V-J signatures.

This clonotype showed up many times. What it binds is unknown. Using RNA transcripts as the source, TCR beta CDR3 regions were amplified. Using the HTBI primer set, a first-round RT-PCR was run on the TCR CDR3. Each CDR3 protein gets one entry after TCRdb re-called the multiplex PCR reads with MiXCR. The sample contains roughly 300,000 distinct CDR3 sequences, 15% to 20% of which appear only once. Clinical symptoms, serum thyroxine, TRAb, thyroid ultrasound and orbital computed tomography established diagnosis. It was less than 13 ml of fresh peripheral blood that supplied the PBMCs. The sequenced sample was blood. The source is a woman between 45 and 60 years old with Graves' hyperthyroidism.

CDR3 coding DNA: TGTGCCAGCAGTCCGGGACAGGGGTACCGTGAAGCTTTCTTT. This codes for CASSPGQGYREAFF. J is TRBJ1-1 and V is TRBV2, with 10 nucleotides matching TRBD1. J lost 7 bases, V lost 5 bases, and 7 bases had no gene match. This CDR3 region has 14 residues. Germline CDR1 and CDR2: SNHLY and FYNNEI.